A selection of T cell receptor beta chains follows, all from one sample in a study of technical replicates of blood from a handful of donors. Assay used: immunoSEQ multiplex PCR; TCRdb lists only in-frame clones, some missing. The top ten clones hold 0.38% of a sample with about 80,000 clones, roughly 94% of them seen once. Sequenced: T cells isolated from PBMCs. The receptors shown here come from a human donor in good health. Both conserved end residues are part of each CDR3. A D gene is named only where the DNA matches it firmly.

d_call | j_call | v_call | cdr3_nt | cdr3_aa
TRBD1 | TRBJ2-7 | TRBV6-1 | TGTGCCAGCAGTGGGGACAGGGGCTACGAGCAGTACTTC | CASSGDRGYEQYF
- | TRBJ2-6 | TRBV4-1 | TGCGCCAGCAGCCGCGACTTCTCTGGGGCCAACGTCCTGACTTTC | CASSRDFSGANVLTF
- | TRBJ1-5 | TRBV7-9 | TGTGCCAGCAGCCTGGGCCGGGGGCCCCAGCATTTT | CASSLGRGPQHF
- | TRBJ2-7 | TRBV4-2 | TGTGCCAGCAGCCTAGGACTTAACTACGAGCAGTACTTC | CASSLGLNYEQYF
TRBD2 | TRBJ2-7 | TRBV28 | TGTGCCAGCAGTGAACAGCGGGAGGGGTCCTACGAGCAGTACTTC | CASSEQREGSYEQYF
- | TRBJ2-7 | TRBV5-4 | TGTGCCAGCAGCCCAGTGGGGGCTCCACCCTACGAGCAGTACTTC | CASSPVGAPPYEQYF
- | TRBJ1-1 | TRBV29-1 | TGCAGCGTTGGTAGGGGGGGGAACACTGAAGCTTTCTTT | CSVGRGGNTEAFF
- | TRBJ1-4 | TRBV7-2 | TGTGCCAGCAGCTTAGCGGTGGGGGGAGGAGAAAAACTGTTTTTT | CASSLAVGGGEKLFF
TRBD2 | TRBJ2-5 | TRBV14 | TGTGCCAGCAGCCAAGGGTTAGCGGGAGGCCTCCGAGAGACCCAGTACTTC | CASSQGLAGGLRETQYF
TRBD2 | TRBJ2-3 | TRBV5-6 | TGTGCCAGCAGCACTCTAGCGGGAGTGGTTGATACGCAGTATTTT | CASSTLAGVVDTQYF
- | TRBJ1-3 | TRBV5-1 | TGCGCCAGCAGCCCAGACAGCTCTGGAAACACCATATATTTT | CASSPDSSGNTIYF